This T cell receptor beta chain is from a study of shared clonotypes between healthy human individuals. Study in general: CD8 memory received one plate per donor, CD8 naive two, CD4 memory three and CD4 naive three.

On this clone: This sample includes further DNA sequences coding for the same CDR3.

Naive CD8 cells lacked CD45RO, underwent positive selection for CCR7 and left out terminally differentiated effector memory CD45RA+ cells. Nashville, Tennessee was home to all donors, each a Caucasian adult. Using immunoSEQ multiplex PCR, the repertoire was profiled, and TCRdb retains in-frame clones only, with some absent. The sample has hundreds of thousands of clones, 92% seen once; the top ten hold approximately 24%. Material for sequencing was naive CD8+ T cells sorted from blood. The TCR originated in a man aged 30 to 45 in good health.

The CDR3 spells CASSFGTGNTIYF. The DNA for the CDR3 is TGTGCCAGCAGCTTTGGGACCGGAAACACCATATATTTT. The chain employs TRBV5-6 and TRBJ1-3; D is perhaps TRBD1 (5 bases). The length of the CDR3 is 13 residues. Germline assignment: CDR1 SGHDT and CDR2 YYEEEE. V lost 2 bases, J lost 4 bases, and 7 bases lay in between.